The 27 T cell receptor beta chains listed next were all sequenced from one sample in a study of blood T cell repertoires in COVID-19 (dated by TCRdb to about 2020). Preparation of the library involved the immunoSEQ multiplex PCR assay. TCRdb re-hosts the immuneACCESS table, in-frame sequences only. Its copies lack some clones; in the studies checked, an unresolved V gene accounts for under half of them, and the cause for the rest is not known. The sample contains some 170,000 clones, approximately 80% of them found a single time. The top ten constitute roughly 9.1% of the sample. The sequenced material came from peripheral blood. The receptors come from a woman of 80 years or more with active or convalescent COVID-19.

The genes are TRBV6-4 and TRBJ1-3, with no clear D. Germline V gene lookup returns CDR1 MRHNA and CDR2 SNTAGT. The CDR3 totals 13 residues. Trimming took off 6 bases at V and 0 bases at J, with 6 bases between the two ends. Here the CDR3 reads CASRTPSGNTIYF. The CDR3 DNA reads TGTGCCAGCAGGACACCCTCTGGAAACACCATATATTTT.

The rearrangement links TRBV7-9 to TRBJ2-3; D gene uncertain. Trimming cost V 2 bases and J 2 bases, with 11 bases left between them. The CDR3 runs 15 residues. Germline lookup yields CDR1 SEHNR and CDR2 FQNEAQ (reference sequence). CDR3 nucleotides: TGTGCCAGCAGCTTACAGACACTTTACACAGATACGCAGTATTTT. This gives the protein CASSLQTLYTDTQYF.

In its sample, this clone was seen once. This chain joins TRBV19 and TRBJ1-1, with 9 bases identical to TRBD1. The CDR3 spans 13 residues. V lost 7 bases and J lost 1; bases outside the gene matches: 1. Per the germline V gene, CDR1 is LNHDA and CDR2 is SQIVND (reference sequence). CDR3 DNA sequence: TGTGCCAGTAAGGGACAGGGGAACACTGAAGCTTTCTTT. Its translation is CASKGQGNTEAFF.

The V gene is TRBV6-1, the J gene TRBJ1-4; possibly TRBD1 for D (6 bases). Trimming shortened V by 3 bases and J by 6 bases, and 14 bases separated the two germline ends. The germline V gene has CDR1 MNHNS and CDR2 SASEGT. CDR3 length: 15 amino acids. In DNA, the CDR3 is TGTGCCAGCAGTGACCTACAGGGAGGGGATGAAAAACTGTTTTTT. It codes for CASSDLQGGDEKLFF.

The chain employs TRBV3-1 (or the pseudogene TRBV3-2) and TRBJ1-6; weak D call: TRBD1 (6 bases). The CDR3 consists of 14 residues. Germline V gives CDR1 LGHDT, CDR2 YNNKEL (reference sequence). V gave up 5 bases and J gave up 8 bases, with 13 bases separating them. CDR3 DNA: TGTGCCAGCAGCGAGACAGGTGGACATTCACCCCTCCACTTT. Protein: CASSETGGHSPLHF.

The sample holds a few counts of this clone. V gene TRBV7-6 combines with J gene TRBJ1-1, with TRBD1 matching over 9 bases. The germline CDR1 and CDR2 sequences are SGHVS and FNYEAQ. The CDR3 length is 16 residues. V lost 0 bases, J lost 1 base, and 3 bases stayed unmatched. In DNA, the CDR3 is TGTGCCAGCAGCTTAGCGCTGGGACAGGGGAACACTGAAGCTTTCTTT. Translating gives CASSLALGQGNTEAFF.

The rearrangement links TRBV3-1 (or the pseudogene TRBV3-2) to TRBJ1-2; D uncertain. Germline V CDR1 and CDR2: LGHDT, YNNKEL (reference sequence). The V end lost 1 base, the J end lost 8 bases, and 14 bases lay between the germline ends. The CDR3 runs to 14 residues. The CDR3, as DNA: TGTGCCAGCAGCCAAGCCGACTCAAGGTCAGGCTACACCTTC. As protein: CASSQADSRSGYTF.

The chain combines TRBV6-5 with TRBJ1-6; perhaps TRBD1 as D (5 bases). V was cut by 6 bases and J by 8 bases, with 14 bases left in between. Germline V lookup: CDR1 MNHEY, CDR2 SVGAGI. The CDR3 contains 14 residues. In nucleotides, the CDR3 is TGTGCCAGCAGGATGGGGGGGAGTTATTCACCCCTCCACTTT. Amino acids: CASRMGGSYSPLHF.

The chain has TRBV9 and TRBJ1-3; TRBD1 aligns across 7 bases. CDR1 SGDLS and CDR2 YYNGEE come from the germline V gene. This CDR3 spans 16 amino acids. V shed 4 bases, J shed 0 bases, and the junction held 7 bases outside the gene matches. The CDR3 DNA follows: TGTGCCAGCAGCTTTGGGGACAGCCCCTCTGGAAACACCATATATTTT. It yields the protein CASSFGDSPSGNTIYF. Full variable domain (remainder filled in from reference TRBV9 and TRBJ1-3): DSGVTQTPKHLITATGQRVTLRCSPRSGDLSVYWYQQSLDQGLQFLIQYYNGEERAKGNILERFSAQQFPDLHSELNLSSLELGDSALYFCASSFGDSPSGNTIYFGEGSWLTVV.

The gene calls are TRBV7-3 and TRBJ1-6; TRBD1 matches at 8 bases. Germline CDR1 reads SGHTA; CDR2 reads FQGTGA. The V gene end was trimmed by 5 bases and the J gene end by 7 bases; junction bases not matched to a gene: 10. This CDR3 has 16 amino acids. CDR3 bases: TGTGCCAGCAGCCATTGGGACAGGATCGAGAATTCACCCCTCCACTTT. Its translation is CASSHWDRIENSPLHF.

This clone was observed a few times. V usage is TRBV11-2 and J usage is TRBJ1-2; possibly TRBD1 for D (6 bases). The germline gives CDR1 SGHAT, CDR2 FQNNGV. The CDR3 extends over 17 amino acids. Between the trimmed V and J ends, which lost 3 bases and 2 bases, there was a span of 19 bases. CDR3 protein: CASSFGAYRVENYGYTF. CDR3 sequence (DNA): TGTGCCAGCAGCTTCGGGGCTTACAGGGTGGAGAACTATGGCTACACCTTC.

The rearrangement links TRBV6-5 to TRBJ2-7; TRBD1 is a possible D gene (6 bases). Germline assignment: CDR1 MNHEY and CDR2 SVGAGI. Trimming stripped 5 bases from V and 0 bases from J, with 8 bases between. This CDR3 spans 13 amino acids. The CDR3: CASSQGSSYEQYF. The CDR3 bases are TGTGCCAGCAGTCAGGGGAGCTCCTACGAGCAGTACTTC.

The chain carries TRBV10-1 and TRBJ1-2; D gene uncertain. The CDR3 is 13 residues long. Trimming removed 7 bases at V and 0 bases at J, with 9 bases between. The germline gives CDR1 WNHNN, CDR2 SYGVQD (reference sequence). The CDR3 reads CASKWLANYGYTF. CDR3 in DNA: TGCGCCAGCAAGTGGTTAGCTAACTATGGCTACACCTTC.

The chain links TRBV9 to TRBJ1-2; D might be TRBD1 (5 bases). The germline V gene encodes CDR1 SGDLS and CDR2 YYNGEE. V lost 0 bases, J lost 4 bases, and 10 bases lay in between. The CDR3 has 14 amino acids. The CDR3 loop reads CASSVAGGGYGYTF. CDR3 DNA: TGTGCCAGCAGCGTAGCCGGGGGTGGCTATGGCTACACCTTC.

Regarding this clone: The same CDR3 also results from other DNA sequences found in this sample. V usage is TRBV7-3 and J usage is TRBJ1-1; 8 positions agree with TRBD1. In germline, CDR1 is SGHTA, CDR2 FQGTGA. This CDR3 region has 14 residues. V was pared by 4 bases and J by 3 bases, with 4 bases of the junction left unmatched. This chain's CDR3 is CASSSQGADTEAFF. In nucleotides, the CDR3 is TGTGCCAGCAGCTCGCAGGGGGCGGACACTGAAGCTTTCTTT.

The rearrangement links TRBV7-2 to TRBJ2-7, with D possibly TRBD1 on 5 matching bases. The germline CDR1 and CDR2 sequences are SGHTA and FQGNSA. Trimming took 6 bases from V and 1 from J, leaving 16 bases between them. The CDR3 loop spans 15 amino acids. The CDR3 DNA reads TGTGCCAGCAGAGGCCGACAGATTGCGTCCTACGAGCAGTACTTC. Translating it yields CASRGRQIASYEQYF.

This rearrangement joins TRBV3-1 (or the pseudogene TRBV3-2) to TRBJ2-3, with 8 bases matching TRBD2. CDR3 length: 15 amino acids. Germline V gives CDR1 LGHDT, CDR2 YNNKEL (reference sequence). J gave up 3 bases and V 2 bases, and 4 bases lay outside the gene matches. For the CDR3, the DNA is TGTGCCAGCAGCCAACGGCGGGGGGCGACAGATACGCAGTATTTT. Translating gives CASSQRRGATDTQYF.

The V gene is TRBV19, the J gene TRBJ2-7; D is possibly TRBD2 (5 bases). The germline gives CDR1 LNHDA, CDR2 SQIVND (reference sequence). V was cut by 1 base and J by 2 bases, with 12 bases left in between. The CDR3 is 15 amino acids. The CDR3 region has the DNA TGTGCCAGTAGTATAGCGGGGTTGGCAACCTACGAGCAGTACTTC. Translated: CASSIAGLATYEQYF.

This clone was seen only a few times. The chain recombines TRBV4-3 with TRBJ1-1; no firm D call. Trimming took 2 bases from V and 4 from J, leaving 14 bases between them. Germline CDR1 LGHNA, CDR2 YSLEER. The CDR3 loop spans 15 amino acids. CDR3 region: CASSQSGLLGTEAFF. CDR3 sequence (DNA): TGCGCCAGCAGCCAAAGTGGACTTCTCGGCACTGAAGCTTTCTTT.

CDR3 bases: TGTGCCAGCAGTTTAATTAGTTCCCACGAGCAGTACTTC. Protein product: CASSLISSHEQYF. The rearrangement joins TRBV12-3 or TRBV12-4 to TRBJ2-7; D uncertain. The CDR3 covers 13 residues. With 2 bases removed from V and 5 bases from J, the gap between germline ends came to 10 bases.

CDR3 in amino acids: CASSLGQQETQYF. The CDR3 DNA reads as TGTGCCAGCAGCTTAGGACAGCAAGAGACCCAGTACTTC. The chain links TRBV7-8 to TRBJ2-5; tentatively, D is TRBD1 (5 bases). The germline V and J ends were trimmed by 1 base and 2 bases, with 5 bases remaining between them. CDR3 length: 13 residues. The germline V gene has CDR1 SGHVS and CDR2 FQNEAQ.

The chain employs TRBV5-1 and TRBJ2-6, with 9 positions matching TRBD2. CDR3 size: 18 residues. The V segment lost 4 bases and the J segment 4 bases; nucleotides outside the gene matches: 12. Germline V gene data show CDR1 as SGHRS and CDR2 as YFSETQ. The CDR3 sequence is CASSPVGSGGGGANVLTF. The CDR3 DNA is TGCGCCAGCAGCCCCGTAGGTAGCGGGGGAGGAGGGGCCAACGTCCTGACTTTC.

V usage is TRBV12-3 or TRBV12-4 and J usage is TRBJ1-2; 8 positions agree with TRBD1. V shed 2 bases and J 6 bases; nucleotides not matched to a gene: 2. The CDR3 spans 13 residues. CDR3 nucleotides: TGTGCCAGCAGTTTACAGGGGGCCAATGGCTACACCTTC. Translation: CASSLQGANGYTF.

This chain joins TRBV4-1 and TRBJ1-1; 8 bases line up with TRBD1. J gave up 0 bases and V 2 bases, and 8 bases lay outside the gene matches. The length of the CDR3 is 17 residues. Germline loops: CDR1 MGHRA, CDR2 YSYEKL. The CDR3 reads CASSQPTGQGVNTEAFF. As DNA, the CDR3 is TGCGCCAGCAGCCAACCCACCGGACAGGGAGTGAACACTGAAGCTTTCTTT.

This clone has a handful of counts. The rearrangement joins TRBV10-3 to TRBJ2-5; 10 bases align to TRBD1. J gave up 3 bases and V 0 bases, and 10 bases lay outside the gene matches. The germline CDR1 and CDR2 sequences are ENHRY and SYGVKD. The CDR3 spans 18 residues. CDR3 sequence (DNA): TGTGCCATCAGTGAGTCCTCTCTCCTGGGACAGGGGAAAGAGACCCAGTACTTC. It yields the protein CAISESSLLGQGKETQYF.

Here the CDR3 reads CASSLAGGPYEQYF. As DNA, the CDR3 is TGTGCCAGCAGCTTAGCCGGGGGTCCCTACGAGCAGTACTTC. V usage is TRBV7-2 and J usage is TRBJ2-7; perhaps TRBD2 as D (6 bases). The germline V gene has CDR1 SGHTA and CDR2 FQGNSA. Trimming stripped 0 bases from V and 2 bases from J, with 8 bases between. The CDR3 totals 14 residues.

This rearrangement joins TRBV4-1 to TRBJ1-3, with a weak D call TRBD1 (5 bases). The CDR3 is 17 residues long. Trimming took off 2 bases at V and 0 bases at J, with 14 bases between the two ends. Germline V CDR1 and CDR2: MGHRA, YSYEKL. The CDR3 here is CASSQPFSQDSGNTIYF. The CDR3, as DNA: TGCGCCAGCAGCCAACCCTTCTCACAGGACTCTGGAAACACCATATATTTT.